The sequence of this T cell receptor (beta chain) was determined in a study of control samples from healthy donors and cancer patients. Clones were read by immunoSEQ multiplex PCR, and TCRdb kept only the in-frame ones, dropping some. Among roughly 370,000 clones listed, 90% were seen once. Trimming took 3 bases from V and 8 from J, leaving 10 bases between them. This CDR3 has 12 amino acids. Germline V lookup: CDR1 MDHEN, CDR2 SYDVKM. The source is a man aged 40-55 years with head and neck cancer. The sample was PBMCs. The genes are TRBV28 and TRBJ1-1, with no clear D. CDR3 protein: CASSFRYFEAFF. Here the CDR3 DNA reads TGTGCCAGCAGTTTTCGGTATTTCGAAGCTTTCTTT.